The clone carrying this T cell receptor beta chain was detected a few times. In each case, RNA was isolated and then reverse transcribed into cDNA as the sequencing template. Assay used: immunoSEQ multiplex PCR; TCRdb lists only in-frame clones, some missing. The sample includes approximately 180,000 clones, roughly 50% of them seen just once. This specimen comes from a study of CD8+ T cells in alopecia areata. Treatment: oral pan-JAK inhibitor, 5-10 mg twice daily. Germline values: CDR1 MGHDK, CDR2 SYGVNS. The CDR3 has 17 residues. The V and J ends lost 4 bases and 9 bases, in that order; junction bases with no gene match: 17.

The V and J genes are TRBV25-1 and TRBJ2-2, with 7 positions matching TRBD1. The receptor comes from a human donor with alopecia areata. The sample in question was CD4+ T cells sorted from blood, obtained at roughly week 58, from a patient treated with tofacitinib. The CDR3 nucleotides read TGTGCCAGCAGTGCGAATCCGGGACAGTACAAAGAACGGGAGCTGTTTTTT. Protein product: CASSANPGQYKERELFF.